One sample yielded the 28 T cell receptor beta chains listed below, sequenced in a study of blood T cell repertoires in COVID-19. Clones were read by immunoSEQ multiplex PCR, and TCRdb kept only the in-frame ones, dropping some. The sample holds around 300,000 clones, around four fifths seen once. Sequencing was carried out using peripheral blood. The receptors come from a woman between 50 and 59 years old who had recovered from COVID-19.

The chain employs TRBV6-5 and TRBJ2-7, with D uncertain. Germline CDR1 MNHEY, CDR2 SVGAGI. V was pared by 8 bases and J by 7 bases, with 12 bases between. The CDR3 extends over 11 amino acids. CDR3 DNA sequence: TGTGCCAGCGGCACGAGGTGGGAGCAGTACTTC. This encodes CASGTRWEQYF.

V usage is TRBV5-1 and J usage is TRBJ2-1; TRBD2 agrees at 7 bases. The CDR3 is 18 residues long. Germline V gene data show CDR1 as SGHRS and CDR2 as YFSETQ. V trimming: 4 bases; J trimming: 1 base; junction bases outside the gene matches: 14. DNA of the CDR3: TGCGCCAGCAGCCCGATACCTGGGGGAGCGGGGTCCTACAATGAGCAGTTCTTC. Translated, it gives CASSPIPGGAGSYNEQFF. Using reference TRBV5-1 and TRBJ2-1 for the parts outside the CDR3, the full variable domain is KAGVTQTPRYLIKTRGQQVTLSCSPISGHRSVSWYQQTPGQGLQFLFEYFSETQRNKGNFPGRFSGRQFSNSRSEMNVSTLELGDSALYLCASSPIPGGAGSYNEQFFGPGTRLTVL.

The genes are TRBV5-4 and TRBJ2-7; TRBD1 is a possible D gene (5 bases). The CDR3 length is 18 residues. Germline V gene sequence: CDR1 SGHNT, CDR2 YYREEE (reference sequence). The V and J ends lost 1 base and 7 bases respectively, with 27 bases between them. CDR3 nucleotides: TGTGCCAGCAGCTTGACCATACGGACACTCAGGTACCCGGTAGAGCAGTACTTC. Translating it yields CASSLTIRTLRYPVEQYF.

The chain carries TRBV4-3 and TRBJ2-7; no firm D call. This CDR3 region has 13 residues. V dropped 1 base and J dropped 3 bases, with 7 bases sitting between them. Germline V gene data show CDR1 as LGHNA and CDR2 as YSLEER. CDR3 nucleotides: TGCGCCAGCAGCCAAGGAGCAAGCTACGAGCAGTACTTC. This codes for CASSQGASYEQYF.

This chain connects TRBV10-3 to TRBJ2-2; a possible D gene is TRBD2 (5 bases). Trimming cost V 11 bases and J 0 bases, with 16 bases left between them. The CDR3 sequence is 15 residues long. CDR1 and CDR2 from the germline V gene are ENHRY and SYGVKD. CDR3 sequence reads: CASTRDGANTGELFF. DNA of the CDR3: TGTGCCTCTACCCGGGATGGAGCGAACACCGGGGAGCTGTTTTTT.

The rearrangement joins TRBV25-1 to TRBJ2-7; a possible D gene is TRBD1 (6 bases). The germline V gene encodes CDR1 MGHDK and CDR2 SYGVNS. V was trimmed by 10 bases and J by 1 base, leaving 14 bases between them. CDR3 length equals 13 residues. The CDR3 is CATSRTGSYEQYF. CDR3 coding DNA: TGTGCCACTTCCCGAACAGGGTCCTACGAGCAGTACTTC.

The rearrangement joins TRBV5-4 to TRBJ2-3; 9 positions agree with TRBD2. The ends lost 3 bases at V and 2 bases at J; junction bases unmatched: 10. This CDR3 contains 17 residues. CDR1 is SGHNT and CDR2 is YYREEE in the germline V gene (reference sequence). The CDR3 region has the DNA TGTGCCAGCAGCTCCCCTAACTTAGCGGGGGTCACAGATACGCAGTATTTT. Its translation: CASSSPNLAGVTDTQYF.

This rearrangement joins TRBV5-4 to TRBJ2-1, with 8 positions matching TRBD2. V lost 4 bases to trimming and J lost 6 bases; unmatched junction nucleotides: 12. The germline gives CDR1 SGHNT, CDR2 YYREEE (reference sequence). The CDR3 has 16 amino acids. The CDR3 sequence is CASSRPGSAGGNEQFF. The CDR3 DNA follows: TGTGCCAGCAGCCGCCCTGGGTCTGCGGGGGGCAATGAGCAGTTCTTC.

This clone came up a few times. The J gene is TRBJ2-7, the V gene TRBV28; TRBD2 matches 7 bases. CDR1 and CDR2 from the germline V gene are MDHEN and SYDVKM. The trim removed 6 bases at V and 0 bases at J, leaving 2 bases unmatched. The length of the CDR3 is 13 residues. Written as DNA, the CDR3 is TGTGCCAGCAGGCGGGGGTTCTCCTACGAGCAGTACTTC. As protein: CASRRGFSYEQYF.

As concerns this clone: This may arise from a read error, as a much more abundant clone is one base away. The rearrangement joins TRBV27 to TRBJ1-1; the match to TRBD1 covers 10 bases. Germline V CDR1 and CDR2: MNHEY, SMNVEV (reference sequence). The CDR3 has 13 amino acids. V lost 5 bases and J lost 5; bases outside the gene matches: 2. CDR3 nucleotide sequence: TGTGCCAGCAGTGACAGGGGGCCTACTGAAGCTTTCTTT. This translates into CASSDRGPTEAFF.

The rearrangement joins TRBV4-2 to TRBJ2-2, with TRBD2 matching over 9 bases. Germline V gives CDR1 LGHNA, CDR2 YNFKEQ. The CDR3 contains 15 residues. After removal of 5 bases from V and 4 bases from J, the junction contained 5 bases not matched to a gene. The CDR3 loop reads CASSAAGGGTGELFF. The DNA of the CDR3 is TGTGCCAGCAGCGCCGCGGGAGGGGGCACCGGGGAGCTGTTTTTT.

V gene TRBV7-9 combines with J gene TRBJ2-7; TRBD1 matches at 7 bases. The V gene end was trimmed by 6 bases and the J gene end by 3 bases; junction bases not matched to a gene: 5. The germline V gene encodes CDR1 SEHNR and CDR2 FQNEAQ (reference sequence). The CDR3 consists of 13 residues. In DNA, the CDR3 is TGTGCCAGCAGACAGGGACAGAACTACGAGCAGTACTTC. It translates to CASRQGQNYEQYF.

CDR3 sequence reads: CASSLPLGKLETQYF. CDR3 nucleotide sequence: TGTGCCAGCTCACTACCCCTCGGGAAATTAGAGACCCAGTACTTC. The genes are TRBV18 and TRBJ2-5; D is possibly TRBD2 (5 bases). The V and J ends lost 4 bases and 4 bases respectively, with 16 bases between them. Per the germline V gene, CDR1 is KGHSH and CDR2 is LQKENI. This CDR3 region has 15 residues.

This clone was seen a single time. The CDR3, as DNA: TGTGCCTGGAGTCGACAGATCACAGATACGCAGTATTTT. It translates to CAWSRQITDTQYF. The chain carries TRBV30 and TRBJ2-3; tentatively, D is TRBD1 (5 bases). The CDR3 is 13 residues long. Germline V CDR1 and CDR2: GTSNPN, SVGIG (reference sequence). V lost 2 bases and J 2 bases, leaving 8 bases between the germline ends.

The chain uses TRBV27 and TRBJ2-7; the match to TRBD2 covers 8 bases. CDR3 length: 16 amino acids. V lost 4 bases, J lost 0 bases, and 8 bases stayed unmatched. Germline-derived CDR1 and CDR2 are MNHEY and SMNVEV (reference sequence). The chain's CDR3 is CASSSVSGTHSYEQYF. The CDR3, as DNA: TGTGCCAGCAGTTCGGTTAGCGGGACCCACTCCTACGAGCAGTACTTC.

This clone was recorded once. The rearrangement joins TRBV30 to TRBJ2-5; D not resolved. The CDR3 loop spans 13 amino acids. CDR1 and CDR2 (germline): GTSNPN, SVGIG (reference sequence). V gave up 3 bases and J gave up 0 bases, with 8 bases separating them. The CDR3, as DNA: TGTGCCTGGAGCCGAGATCACCAAGAGACCCAGTACTTC. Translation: CAWSRDHQETQYF.

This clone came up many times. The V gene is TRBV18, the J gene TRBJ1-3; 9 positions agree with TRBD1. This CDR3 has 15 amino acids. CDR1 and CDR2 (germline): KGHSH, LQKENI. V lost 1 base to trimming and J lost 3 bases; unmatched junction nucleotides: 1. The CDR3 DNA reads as TGTGCCAGCTCACCACGACAGGGGGATGGAAACACCATATATTTT. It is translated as CASSPRQGDGNTIYF.

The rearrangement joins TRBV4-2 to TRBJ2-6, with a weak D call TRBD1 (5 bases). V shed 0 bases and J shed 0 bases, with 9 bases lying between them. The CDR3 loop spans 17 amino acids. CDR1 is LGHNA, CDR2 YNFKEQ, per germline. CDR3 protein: CASSQEDRSSGANVLTF. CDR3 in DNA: TGTGCCAGCAGCCAAGAAGACAGAAGCTCTGGGGCCAACGTCCTGACTTTC.

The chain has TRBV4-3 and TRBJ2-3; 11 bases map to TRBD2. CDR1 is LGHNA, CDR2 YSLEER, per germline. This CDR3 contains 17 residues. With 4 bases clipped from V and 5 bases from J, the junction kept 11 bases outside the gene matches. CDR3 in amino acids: CASSRDLAGGQGDTQYF. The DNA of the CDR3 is TGCGCCAGCAGCCGAGATTTAGCGGGGGGGCAAGGAGATACGCAGTATTTT.

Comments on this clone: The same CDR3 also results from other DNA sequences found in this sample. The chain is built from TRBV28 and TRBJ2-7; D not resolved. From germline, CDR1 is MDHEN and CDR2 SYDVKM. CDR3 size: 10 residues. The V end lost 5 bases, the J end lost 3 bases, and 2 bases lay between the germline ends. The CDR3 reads CASSHYEQYF. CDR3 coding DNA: TGTGCCAGCAGTCACTACGAGCAGTACTTC.

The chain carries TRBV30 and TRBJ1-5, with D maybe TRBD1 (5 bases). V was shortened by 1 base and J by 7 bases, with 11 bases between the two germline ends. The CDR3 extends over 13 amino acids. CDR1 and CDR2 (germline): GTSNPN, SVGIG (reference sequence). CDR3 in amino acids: CAWSGQGRQPQHF. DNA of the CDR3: TGTGCCTGGAGTGGTCAGGGTCGCCAGCCCCAGCATTTT.

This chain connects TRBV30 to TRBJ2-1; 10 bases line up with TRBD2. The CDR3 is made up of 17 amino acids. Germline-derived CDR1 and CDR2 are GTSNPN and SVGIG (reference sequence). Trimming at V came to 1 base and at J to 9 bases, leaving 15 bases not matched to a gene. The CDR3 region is CAWSGLAGAGYEGEQFF. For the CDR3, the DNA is TGTGCCTGGAGTGGGCTAGCGGGAGCGGGGTATGAAGGTGAGCAGTTCTTC.

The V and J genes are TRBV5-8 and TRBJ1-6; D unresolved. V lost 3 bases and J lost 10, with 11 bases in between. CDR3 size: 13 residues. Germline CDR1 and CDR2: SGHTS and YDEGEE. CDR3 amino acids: CASSWGEGSPLHF. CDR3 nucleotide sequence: TGTGCCAGCAGCTGGGGAGAGGGATCACCCCTCCACTTT.

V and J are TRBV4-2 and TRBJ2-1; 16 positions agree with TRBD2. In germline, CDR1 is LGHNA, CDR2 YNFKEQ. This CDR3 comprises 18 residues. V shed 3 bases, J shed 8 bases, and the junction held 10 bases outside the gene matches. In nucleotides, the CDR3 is TGTGCCAGCAGCCAGGGACCTGGGACTAGCGGGAGGGGAGATGAGCAGTTCTTC. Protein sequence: CASSQGPGTSGRGDEQFF.

CDR3 in amino acids: CASSLAAVAGYNEQFF. The CDR3 DNA follows: TGTGCCAGCAGCTTGGCCGCGGTAGCGGGGTACAATGAGCAGTTCTTC. The chain carries TRBV5-4 and TRBJ2-1, with 8 bases lining up with TRBD2. Germline CDR1 is SGHNT and CDR2 is YYREEE (reference sequence). The CDR3 totals 16 residues. The trim removed 0 bases at V and 4 bases at J, leaving 6 bases unmatched.

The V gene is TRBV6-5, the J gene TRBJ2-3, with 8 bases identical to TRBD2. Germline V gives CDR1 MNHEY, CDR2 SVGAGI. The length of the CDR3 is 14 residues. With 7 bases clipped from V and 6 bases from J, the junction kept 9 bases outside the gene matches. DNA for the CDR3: TGTGCCAGCACGCGGATGGCGGGGGGCGATACGCAGTATTTT. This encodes CASTRMAGGDTQYF.

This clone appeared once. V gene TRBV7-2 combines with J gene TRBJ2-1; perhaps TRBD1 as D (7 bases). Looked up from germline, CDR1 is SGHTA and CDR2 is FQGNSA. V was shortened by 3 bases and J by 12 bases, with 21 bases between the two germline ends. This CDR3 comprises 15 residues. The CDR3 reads CASSFAGGTTGRQFF. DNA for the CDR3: TGTGCCAGCAGCTTCGCCGGCGGGACGACAGGGAGGCAGTTCTTC.

The CDR3 loop is CASSLTGGGTEAFF. CDR3 DNA sequence: TGTGCCAGCAGTTTAACTGGGGGGGGCACTGAAGCTTTCTTT. The J gene is TRBJ1-1, the V gene TRBV28, with a weak D call TRBD1 (5 bases). Germline values: CDR1 MDHEN, CDR2 SYDVKM. The V end lost 2 bases, the J end lost 4 bases, and 11 bases lay between the germline ends. CDR3 size: 14 residues.